This TCR beta chain was sequenced for a study of cytomegalovirus exposure and HLA in healthy donors. Study-wide background: The study's early data release held about 85 million unique TCRs from HLA-typed donors.

Trimming at V came to 5 bases and at J to 3 bases, leaving 6 bases not matched to a gene. Germline V gene sequence: CDR1 MDHEN, CDR2 SYDVKM. The CDR3 has 15 amino acids. Findings and limits, study-wide: In the analysis, some V segments, TRBV6-2 and TRBV6-3 included, were excluded as indistinguishable. The classifier, whose performance was assessed in both the original and validation cohorts, reportedly diagnosed cytomegalovirus status with high specificity and sensitivity.

Each donor was healthy, and each was a bone marrow donor. Concerning this clone itself: The antigen is not known.

Both 60 Vbeta primers and 13 Jbeta primers went into the PCR. The method was immunoSEQ multiplex PCR; TCRdb's version includes in-frame clones alone and lacks a portion of them. Its table lists some 130,000 clones. The chain has TRBV28 and TRBJ2-7, with 11 nucleotides matching TRBD2. The TCR originated in a young man in good health and CMV-seronegative. Sequencing used PBMCs. This chain's CDR3 is CASSITSGGSYEQYF. The CDR3 DNA is TGTGCCAGCAGTATAACTAGCGGGGGTAGCTACGAGCAGTACTTC.